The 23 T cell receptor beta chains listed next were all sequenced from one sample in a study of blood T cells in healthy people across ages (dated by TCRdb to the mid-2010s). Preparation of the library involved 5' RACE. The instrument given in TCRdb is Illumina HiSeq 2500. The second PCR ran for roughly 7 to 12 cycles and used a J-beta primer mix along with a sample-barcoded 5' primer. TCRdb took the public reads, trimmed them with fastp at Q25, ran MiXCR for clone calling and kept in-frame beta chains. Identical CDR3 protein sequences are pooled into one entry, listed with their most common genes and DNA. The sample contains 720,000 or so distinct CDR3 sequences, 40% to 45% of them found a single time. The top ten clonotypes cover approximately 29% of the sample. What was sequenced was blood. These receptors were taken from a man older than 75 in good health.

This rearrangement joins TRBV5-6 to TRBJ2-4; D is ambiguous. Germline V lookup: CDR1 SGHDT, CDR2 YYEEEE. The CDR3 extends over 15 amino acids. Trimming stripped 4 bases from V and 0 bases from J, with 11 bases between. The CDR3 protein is CASSVSAIAKNIQYF. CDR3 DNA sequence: TGTGCCAGCAGCGTGTCAGCTATAGCCAAAAACATTCAGTACTTC.

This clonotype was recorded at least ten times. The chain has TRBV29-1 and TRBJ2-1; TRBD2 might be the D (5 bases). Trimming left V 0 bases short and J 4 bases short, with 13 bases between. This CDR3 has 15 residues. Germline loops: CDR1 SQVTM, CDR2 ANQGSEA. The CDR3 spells CSVEDRRVGYNEQFF. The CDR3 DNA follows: TGCAGCGTTGAAGATAGGCGGGTCGGATACAATGAGCAGTTCTTC.

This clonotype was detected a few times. CDR3: CASSVFILDTQYF. The CDR3 DNA reads as TGTGCCAGCAGCGTATTCATCCTAGATACGCAGTATTTT. The V gene is TRBV7-9, the J gene TRBJ2-3; D call uncertain. V was trimmed by 5 bases and J by 5 bases, leaving 11 bases between them. The CDR3 contains 13 residues. Germline assignment: CDR1 SEHNR and CDR2 FQNEAQ (reference sequence).

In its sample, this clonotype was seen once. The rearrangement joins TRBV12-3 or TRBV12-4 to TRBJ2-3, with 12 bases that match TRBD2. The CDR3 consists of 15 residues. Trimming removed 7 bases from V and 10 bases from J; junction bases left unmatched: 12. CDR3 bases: TGTGCCAGCATCCCCTCTAGCGGGGGGGCTGATGCGCAGTATTTT. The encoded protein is CASIPSSGGADAQYF.

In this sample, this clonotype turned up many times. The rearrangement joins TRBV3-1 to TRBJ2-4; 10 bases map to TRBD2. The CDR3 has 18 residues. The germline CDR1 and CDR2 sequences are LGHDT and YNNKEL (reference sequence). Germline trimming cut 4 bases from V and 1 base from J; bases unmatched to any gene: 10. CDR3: CASSPPWSSGGAKNIQYF. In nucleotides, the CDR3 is TGTGCCAGCAGCCCCCCCTGGAGTAGCGGGGGGGCCAAAAACATTCAGTACTTC.

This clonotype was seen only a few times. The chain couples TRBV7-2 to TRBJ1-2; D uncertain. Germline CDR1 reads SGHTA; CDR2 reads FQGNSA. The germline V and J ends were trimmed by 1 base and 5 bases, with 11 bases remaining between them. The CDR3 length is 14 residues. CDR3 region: CASSLGPSLYGYTF. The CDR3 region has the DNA TGTGCCAGCAGCTTAGGCCCGAGTTTGTATGGCTACACCTTC.

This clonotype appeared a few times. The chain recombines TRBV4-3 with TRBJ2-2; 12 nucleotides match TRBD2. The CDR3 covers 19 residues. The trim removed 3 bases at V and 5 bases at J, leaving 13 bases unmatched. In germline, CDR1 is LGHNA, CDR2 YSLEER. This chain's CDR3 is CASSQDPSGRAWETGELFF. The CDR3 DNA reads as TGCGCCAGCAGCCAGGACCCTAGCGGGAGGGCCTGGGAGACCGGGGAGCTGTTTTTT.

CDR3 in amino acids: CASSLSITGRGAQETQFF. The CDR3 DNA sequence: TGTGCCAGCAGTTTATCCATTACAGGGAGGGGGGCCCAAGAGACCCAGTTCTTC. This chain joins TRBV27 and TRBJ2-5; weak D call: TRBD2 (7 bases). Judging by the DNA end, TRBJ2-1 fits better; the J call may be wrong. The CDR3 runs to 18 residues. Germline assignment: CDR1 MNHEY and CDR2 SMNVEV (reference sequence).

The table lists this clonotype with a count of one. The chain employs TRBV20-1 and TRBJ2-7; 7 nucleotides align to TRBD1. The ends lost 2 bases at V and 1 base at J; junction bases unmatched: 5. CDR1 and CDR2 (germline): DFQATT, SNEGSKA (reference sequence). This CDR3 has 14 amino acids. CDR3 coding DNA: TGCAGTGCTAGACTGAACAGGGGTTCCTACGAGCAGTACTTC. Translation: CSARLNRGSYEQYF.

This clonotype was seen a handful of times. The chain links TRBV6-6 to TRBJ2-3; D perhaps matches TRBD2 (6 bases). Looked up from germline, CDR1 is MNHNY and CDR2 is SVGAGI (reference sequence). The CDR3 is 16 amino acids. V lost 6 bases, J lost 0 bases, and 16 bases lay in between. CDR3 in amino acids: CASSGLLRESTDTQYF. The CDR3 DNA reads TGTGCCAGCAGCGGGCTACTGCGGGAAAGCACAGATACGCAGTATTTT.

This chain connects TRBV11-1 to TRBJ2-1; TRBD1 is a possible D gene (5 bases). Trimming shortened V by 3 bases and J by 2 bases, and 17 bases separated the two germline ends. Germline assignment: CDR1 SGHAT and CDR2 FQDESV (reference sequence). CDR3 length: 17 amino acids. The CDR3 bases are TGTGCCAGCAGCTTCTCCGCTGGGGCAGAGGCCTACAATGAGCAGTTCTTC. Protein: CASSFSAGAEAYNEQFF.

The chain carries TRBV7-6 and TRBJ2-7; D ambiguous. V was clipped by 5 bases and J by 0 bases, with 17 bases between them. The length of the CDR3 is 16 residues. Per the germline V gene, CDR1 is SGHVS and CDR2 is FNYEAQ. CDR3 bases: TGTGCCAGCAGCCCCCATGTAACGACGAGCTCCTACGAGCAGTACTTC. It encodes CASSPHVTTSSYEQYF.

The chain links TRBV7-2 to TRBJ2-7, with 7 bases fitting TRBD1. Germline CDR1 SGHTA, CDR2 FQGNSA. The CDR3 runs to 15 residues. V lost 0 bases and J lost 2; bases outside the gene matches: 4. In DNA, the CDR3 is TGTGCCAGCAGCTTAGCCGGGACAGAGGCCTACGAGCAGTACTTC. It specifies CASSLAGTEAYEQYF.

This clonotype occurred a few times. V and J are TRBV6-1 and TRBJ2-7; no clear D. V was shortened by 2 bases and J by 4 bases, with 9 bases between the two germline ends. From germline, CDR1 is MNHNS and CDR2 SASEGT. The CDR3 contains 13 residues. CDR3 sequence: CASSENWAYEQYF. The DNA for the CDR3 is TGTGCCAGCAGTGAAAACTGGGCGTACGAGCAGTACTTC.

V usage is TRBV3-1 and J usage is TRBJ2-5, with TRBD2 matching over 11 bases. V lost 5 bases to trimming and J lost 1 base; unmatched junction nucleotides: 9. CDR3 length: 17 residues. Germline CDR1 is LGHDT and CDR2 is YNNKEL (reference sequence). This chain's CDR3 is CASSCRLAGPPQETQYF. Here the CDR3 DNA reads TGTGCCAGCAGCTGTAGACTAGCGGGGCCCCCCCAAGAGACCCAGTACTTC.

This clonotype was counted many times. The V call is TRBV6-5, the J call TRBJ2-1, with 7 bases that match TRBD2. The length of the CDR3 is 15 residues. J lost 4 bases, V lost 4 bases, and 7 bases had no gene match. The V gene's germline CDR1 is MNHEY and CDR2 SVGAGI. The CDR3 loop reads CASSWERDLYNEQFF. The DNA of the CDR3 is TGTGCCAGCAGTTGGGAGCGGGACCTGTACAATGAGCAGTTCTTC.

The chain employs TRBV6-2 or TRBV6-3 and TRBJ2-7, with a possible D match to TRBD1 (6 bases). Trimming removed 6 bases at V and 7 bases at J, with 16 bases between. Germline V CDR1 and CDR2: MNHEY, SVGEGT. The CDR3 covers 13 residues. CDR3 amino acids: CASRDNRVGEQYF. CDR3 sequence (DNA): TGTGCCAGCAGAGACAACAGGGTGGGGGAGCAGTACTTC.

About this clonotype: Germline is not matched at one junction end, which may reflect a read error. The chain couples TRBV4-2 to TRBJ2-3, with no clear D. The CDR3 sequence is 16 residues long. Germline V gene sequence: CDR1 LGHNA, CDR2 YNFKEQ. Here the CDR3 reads CASSQRRHASTDTQYF. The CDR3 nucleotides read TGCGCCAGCAGCCAGAGACGGCATGCTAGCACAGATACGCAGTATTTT.

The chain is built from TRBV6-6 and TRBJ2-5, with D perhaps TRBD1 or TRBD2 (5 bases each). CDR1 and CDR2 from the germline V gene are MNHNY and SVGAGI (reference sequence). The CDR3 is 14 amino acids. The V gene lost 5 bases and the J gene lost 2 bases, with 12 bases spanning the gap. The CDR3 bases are TGTGCCAGCAGTCGACGGGACGGTCAAGAGACCCAGTACTTC. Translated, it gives CASSRRDGQETQYF.

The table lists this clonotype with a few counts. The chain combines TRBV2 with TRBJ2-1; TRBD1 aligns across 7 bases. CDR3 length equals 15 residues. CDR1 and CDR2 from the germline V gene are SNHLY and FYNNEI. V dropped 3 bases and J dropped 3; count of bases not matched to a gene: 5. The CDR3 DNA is TGTGCCAGCAGTGAGGGCACAGGGGTCTACAATGAGCAGTTCTTC. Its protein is CASSEGTGVYNEQFF. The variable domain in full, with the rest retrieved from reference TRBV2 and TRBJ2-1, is EPEVTQTPSHQVTQMGQEVILRCVPISNHLYFYWYRQILGQKVEFLVSFYNNEISEKSEIFDDQFSVERPDGSNFTLKIRSTKLEDSAMYFCASSEGTGVYNEQFFGPGTRLTVL.

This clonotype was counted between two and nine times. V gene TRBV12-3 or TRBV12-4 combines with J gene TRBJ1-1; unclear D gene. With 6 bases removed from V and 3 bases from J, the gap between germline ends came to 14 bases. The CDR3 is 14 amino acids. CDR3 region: CASRSGRPYTEAFF. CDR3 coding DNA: TGTGCCAGCAGGTCCGGACGGCCGTACACTGAAGCTTTCTTT.

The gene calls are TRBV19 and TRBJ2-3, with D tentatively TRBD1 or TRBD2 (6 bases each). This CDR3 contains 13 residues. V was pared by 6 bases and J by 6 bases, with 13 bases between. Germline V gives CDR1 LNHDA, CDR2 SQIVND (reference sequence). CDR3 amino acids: CASSDKGGDTQYF. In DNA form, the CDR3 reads TGTGCCAGTAGCGATAAGGGGGGCGATACGCAGTATTTT.

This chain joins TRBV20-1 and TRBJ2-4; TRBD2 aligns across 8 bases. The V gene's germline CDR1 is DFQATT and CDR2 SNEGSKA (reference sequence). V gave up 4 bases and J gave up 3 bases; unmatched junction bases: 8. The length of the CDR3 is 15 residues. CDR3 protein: CSANPIAGNKNIQYF. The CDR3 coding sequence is TGCAGTGCTAACCCTATAGCGGGGAACAAAAACATTCAGTACTTC.